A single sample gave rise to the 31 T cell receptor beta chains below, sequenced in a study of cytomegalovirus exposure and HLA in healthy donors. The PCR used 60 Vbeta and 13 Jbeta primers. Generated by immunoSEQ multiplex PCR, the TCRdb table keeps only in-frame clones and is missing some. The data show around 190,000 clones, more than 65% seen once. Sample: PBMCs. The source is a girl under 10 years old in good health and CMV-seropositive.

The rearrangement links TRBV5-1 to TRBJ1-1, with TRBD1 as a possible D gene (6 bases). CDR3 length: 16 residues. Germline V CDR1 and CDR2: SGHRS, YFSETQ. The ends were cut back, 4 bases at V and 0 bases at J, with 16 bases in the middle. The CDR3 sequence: CASSTRTDTMNTEAFF. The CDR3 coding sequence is TGCGCCAGCAGCACAAGGACAGACACTATGAACACTGAAGCTTTCTTT.

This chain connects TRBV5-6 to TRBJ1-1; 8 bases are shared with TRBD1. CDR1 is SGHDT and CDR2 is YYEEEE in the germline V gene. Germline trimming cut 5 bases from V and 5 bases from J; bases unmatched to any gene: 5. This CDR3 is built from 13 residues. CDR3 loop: CASRYRGWTEAFF. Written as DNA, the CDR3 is TGTGCCAGCAGGTACAGGGGGTGGACTGAAGCTTTCTTT.

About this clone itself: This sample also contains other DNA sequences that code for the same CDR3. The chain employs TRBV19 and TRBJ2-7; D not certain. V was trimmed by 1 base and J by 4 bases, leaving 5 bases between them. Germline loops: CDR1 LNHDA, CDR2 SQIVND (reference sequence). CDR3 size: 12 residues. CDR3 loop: CASSIGGYEQYF. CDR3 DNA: TGTGCCAGTAGTATAGGCGGATACGAGCAGTACTTC.

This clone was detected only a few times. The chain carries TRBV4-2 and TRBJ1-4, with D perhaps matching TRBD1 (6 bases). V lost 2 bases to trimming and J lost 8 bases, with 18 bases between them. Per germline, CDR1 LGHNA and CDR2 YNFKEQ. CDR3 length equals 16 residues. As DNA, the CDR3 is TGTGCCAGCAGCCAAATCATACAGGGTTTTCCGGAAAAACTGTTTTTT. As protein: CASSQIIQGFPEKLFF.

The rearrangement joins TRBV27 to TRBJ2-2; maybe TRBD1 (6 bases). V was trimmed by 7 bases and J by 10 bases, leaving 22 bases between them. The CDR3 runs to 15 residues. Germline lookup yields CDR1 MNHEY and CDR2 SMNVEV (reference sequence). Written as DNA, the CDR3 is TGTGCCAGCACCCTACAGGGCAAGAGGACTGCGGAGCTGTTTTTT. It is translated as CASTLQGKRTAELFF.

The CDR3 DNA follows: TGCGCCAGCAGCGGGCCCTATGGCTACACCTTC. The encoded protein is CASSGPYGYTF. The rearrangement uses TRBV5-1 and TRBJ1-2, with unresolved D. This CDR3 comprises 11 residues. The germline V gene has CDR1 SGHRS and CDR2 YFSETQ. V was shortened by 4 bases and J by 4 bases, with 5 bases between the two germline ends.

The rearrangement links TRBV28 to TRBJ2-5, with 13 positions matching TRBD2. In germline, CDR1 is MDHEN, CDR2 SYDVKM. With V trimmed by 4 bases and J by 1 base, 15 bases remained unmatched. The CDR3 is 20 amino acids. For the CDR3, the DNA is TGTGCCAGCAGTTCGATCCCGGGACTAGCGGGGAGGGCGGGCCAAGAGACCCAGTACTTC. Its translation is CASSSIPGLAGRAGQETQYF.

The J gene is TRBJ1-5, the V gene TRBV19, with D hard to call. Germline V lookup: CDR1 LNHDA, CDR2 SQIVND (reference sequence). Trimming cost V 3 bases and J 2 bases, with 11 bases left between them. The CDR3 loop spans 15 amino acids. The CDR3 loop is CASSILWQGNQPQHF. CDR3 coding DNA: TGTGCCAGTAGTATCCTATGGCAGGGCAATCAGCCCCAGCATTTT.

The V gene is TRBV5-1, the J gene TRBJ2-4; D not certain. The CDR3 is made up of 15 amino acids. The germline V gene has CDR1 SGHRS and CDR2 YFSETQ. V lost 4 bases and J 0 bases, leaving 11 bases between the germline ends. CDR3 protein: CASSATTIAKNIQYF. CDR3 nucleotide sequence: TGCGCCAGCAGCGCCACAACAATAGCCAAAAACATTCAGTACTTC.

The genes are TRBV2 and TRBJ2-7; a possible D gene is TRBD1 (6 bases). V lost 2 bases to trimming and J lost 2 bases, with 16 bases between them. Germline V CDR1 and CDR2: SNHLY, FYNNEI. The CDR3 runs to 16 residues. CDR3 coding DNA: TGTGCCAGCAGTGAAACGCCGGGACATCCTCCCTACGAGCAGTACTTC. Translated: CASSETPGHPPYEQYF.

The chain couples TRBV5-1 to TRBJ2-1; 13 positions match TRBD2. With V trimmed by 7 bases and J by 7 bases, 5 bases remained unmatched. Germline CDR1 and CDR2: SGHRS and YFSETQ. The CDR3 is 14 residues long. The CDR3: CASGWTSGSNEQFF. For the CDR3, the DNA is TGCGCCAGCGGATGGACTAGCGGGAGTAATGAGCAGTTCTTC.

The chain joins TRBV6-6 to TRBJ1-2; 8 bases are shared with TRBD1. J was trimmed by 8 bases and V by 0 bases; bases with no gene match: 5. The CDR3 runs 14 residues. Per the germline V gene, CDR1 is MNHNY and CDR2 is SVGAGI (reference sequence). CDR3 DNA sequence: TGTGCCAGCAGTTACTCCGCAGGGGGCGGCGGCTACACCTTC. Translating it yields CASSYSAGGGGYTF.

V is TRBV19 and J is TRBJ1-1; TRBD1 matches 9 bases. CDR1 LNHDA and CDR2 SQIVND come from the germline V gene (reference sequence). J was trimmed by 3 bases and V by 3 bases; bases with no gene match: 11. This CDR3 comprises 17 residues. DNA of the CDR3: TGTGCCAGTAGTATTTTACCGGGACAGGGAACCCACACTGAAGCTTTCTTT. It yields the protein CASSILPGQGTHTEAFF.

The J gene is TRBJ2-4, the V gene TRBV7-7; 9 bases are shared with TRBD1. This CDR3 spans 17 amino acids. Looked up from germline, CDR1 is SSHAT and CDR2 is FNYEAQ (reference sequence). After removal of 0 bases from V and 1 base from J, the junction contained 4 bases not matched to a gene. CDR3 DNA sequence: TGTGCCAGCAGCTTAGCGACGGGACAGGGTGCCAAAAACATTCAGTACTTC. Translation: CASSLATGQGAKNIQYF. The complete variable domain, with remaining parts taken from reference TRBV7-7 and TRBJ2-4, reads GAGVSQSPRYKVTKRGQDVTLRCDPISSHATLYWYQQALGQGPEFLTYFNYEAQPDKSGLPSDRFSAERPEGSISTLTIQRTEQRDSAMYRCASSLATGQGAKNIQYFGAGTRLSVL.

As DNA, the CDR3 is TGCGCCAGCAGCCCCGACAGACACAATGAGCAGTTCTTC. This sequence encodes CASSPDRHNEQFF. The chain recombines TRBV5-1 with TRBJ2-1, with D perhaps TRBD1 (5 bases). The germline V gene has CDR1 SGHRS and CDR2 YFSETQ. The CDR3 length is 13 residues. Trimming pared 4 bases from V and 5 bases from J, leaving 10 bases between.

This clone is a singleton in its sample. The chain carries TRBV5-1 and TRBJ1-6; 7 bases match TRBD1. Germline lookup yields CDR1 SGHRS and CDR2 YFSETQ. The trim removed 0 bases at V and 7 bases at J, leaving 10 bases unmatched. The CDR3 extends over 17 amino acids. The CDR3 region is CASSLAWWDSLNSPLHF. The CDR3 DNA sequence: TGCGCCAGCAGCTTGGCTTGGTGGGACAGTCTAAATTCACCCCTCCACTTT.

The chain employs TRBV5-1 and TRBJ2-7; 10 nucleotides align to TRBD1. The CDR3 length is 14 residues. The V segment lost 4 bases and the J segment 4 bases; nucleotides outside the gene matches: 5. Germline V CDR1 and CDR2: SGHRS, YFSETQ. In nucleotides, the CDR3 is TGCGCCAGCAGCGGCCGGGACAGGGGTTACGAGCAGTACTTC. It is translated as CASSGRDRGYEQYF.

CDR3 in DNA: TGTGCCATCTTTACAGGGAGCGCGGTGGACACTGAAGCTTTCTTT. Its protein product is CAIFTGSAVDTEAFF. The chain is built from TRBV6-1 and TRBJ1-1; D perhaps matches TRBD1 (6 bases). The germline V and J ends were trimmed by 10 bases and 3 bases, with 21 bases remaining between them. This CDR3 spans 15 amino acids. The germline V gene has CDR1 MNHNS and CDR2 SASEGT.

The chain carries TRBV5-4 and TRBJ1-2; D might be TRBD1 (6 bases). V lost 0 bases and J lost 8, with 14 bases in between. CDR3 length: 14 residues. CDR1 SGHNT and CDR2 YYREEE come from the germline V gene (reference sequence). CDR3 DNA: TGTGCCAGCAGCTTGGCCCGGGGGGGGCTGGGCTACACCTTC. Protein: CASSLARGGLGYTF.

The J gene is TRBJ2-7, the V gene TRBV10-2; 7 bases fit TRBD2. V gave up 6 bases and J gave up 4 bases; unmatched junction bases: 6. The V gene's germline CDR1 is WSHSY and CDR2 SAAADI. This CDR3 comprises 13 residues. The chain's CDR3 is CASRSGGGYEQYF. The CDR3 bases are TGCGCCAGCAGATCGGGCGGGGGTTACGAGCAGTACTTC.

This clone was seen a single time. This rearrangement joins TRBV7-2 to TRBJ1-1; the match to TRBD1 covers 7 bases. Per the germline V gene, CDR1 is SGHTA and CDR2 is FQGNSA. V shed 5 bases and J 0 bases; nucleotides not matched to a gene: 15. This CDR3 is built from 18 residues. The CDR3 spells CASSPYPPTTGMNTEAFF. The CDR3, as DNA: TGTGCCAGCAGCCCTTACCCCCCGACGACAGGGATGAACACTGAAGCTTTCTTT.

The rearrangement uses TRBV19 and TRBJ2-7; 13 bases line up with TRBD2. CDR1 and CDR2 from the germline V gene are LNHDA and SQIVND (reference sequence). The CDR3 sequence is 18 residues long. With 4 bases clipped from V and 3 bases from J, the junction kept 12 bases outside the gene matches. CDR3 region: CASSNPGLAGYANYEQYF. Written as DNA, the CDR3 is TGTGCCAGTAGTAACCCGGGACTAGCGGGGTACGCTAACTACGAGCAGTACTTC.

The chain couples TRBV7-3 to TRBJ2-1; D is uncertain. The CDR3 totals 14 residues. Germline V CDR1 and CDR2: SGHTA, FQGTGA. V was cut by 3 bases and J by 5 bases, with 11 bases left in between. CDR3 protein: CASSFAQTHNEQFF. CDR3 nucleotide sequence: TGTGCCAGCAGCTTCGCCCAGACTCACAATGAGCAGTTCTTC.

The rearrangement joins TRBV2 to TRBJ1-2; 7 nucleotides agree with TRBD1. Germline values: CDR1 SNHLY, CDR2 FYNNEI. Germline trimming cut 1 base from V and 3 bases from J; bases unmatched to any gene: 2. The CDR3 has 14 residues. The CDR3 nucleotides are TGTGCCAGCAGTGAAGACAGGGGAGACTATGGCTACACCTTC. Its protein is CASSEDRGDYGYTF.

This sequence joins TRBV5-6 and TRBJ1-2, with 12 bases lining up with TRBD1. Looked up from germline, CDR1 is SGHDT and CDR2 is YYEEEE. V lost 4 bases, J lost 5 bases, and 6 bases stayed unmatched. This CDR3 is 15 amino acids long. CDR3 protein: CASSPGTGGAYGYTF. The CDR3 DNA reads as TGTGCCAGCAGCCCCGGGACAGGGGGCGCTTATGGCTACACCTTC.

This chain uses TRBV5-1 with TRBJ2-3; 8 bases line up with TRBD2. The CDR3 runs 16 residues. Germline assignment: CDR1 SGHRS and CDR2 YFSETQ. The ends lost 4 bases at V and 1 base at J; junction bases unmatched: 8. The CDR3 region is CASSANSGSGTDTQYF. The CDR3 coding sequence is TGCGCCAGCAGCGCAAACAGCGGGAGTGGCACAGATACGCAGTATTTT.

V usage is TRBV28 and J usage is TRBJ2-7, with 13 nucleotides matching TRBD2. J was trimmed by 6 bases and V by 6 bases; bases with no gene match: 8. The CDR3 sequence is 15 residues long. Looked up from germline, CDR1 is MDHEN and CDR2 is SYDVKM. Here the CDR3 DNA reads TGTGCCAGCAGACTAACTAGCGGGAGGGCCGTCGAGCAGTACTTC. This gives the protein CASRLTSGRAVEQYF. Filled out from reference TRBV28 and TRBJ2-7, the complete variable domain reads DVKVTQSSRYLVKRTGEKVFLECVQDMDHENMFWYRQDPGLGLRLIYFSYDVKMKEKGDIPEGYSVSREKKERFSLILESASTNQTSMYLCASRLTSGRAVEQYFGPGTRLTVT.

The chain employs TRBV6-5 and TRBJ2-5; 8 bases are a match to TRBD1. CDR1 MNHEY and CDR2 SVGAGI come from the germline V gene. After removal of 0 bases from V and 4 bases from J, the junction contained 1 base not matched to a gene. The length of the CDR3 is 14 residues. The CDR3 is CASSYSTGAETQYF. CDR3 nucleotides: TGTGCCAGCAGTTACTCGACAGGGGCAGAGACCCAGTACTTC.

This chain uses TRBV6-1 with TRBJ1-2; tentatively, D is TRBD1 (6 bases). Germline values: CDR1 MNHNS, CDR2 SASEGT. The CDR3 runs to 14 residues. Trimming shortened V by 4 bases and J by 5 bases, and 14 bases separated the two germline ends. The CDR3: CASSALGGAYGYTF. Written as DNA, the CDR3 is TGTGCCAGCAGTGCTTTGGGGGGGGCTTATGGCTACACCTTC.

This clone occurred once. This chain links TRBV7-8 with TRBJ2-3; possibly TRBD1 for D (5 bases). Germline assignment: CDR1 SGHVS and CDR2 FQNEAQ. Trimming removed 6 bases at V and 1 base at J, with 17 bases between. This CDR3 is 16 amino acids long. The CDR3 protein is CASRDRRVGGTDTQYF. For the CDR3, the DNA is TGTGCCAGCAGGGACCGCCGCGTAGGGGGCACAGATACGCAGTATTTT.

The CDR3 loop reads CASRDRATDTQYF. CDR3 DNA: TGTGCCAGCAGGGACAGGGCCACAGATACGCAGTATTTT. The genes are TRBV2 and TRBJ2-3, with 8 bases aligning to TRBD1. From germline, CDR1 is SNHLY and CDR2 FYNNEI. The trim removed 6 bases at V and 2 bases at J, leaving 1 base unmatched. The CDR3 is made up of 13 amino acids.